This T cell receptor (beta chain) was sequenced for a study of cytomegalovirus exposure and HLA in healthy donors (dated 2017 in TCRdb). With regard to the full study: In an earlier analysis of approximately 500 of the donors, 250 to 300 Gb of sequence data and about 110 million unique TCR beta sequences from about 190 million T cells were reported. Around 330 gigabases of sequencing data and around 85 million unique TCR sequences made up an early release that covered several hundred HLA-typed donors. Among the roughly 390 genotyped donors, approximately 82% belonged to the genetic ancestry cluster associated with self-reported Caucasian donors. The study aimed to test whether cataloging public T cell receptors could reveal signatures of past pathogen exposure. The T cell repertoires of some 700 subjects were profiled by immunosequencing and related to cytomegalovirus serostatus. A separate validation cohort of 90 to 150 different subjects was used in addition to the roughly 620-subject first cohort. To predict cytomegalovirus infection status, the study brought together high-throughput TCR immunosequencing, statistical association of individual TCRs with disease status, and machine learning. A later analysis re-analyzed previously published TCR beta repertoires from roughly 600 donors and added high-resolution HLA genotyping to study TCR occurrence patterns. Rather than drawing on any new phenotypic data, the later analysis identified candidate immune exposures from TCR beta sequences and the way those sequences occurred across donors. An earlier analysis of 587 of the donors used high-throughput TCR beta sequencing to judge whether each TCR beta V gene segment behaved as functional or pseudogenic. Donor age, sex, ethnicity and CMV serostatus were compiled together with the repertoire data. A later genetic analysis took genome-wide SNP genotypes for about 55% of the roughly 700 donors and used that subset as a discovery cohort. Every repertoire in the discovery cohort had been generated on one and the same sequencing platform. HLA typing included class I and class II loci at four-digit resolution. The number of typed donors differed by locus: about 629-630 for A, B, C, DRB1 and DQB1; some 500 for DQA1; 606 for DPA1; and around 470 for DPB1. About 5 DR-DQ haplotypes were handled as single units for association and clustering, since linkage in the cohort was strong. On average, around 230,000 unique TCR beta nucleotide sequences were sequenced per donor among roughly 430 genotyped donors of the cohort, with 15% to 20% of those sequences being non-productive. Overall results and qualifications from the work: V-gene and J-gene trimming of TCR beta chains was associated with a missense DCLRE1C variant in a later genetic analysis, and the association was replicated in an independent cohort. According to a later analysis, parvovirus B19, influenza, CMV and Epstein-Barr virus appeared linked to several top co-occurrence clusters. According to a later analysis, most CMV-associated TCR beta chains appeared to be HLA-restricted, and the HLA associations seemed to be driven largely by CMV exposure. Broadly in line with IMGT annotations, most TCR beta V segments showed up in productive rearrangements about 87% or about 30% of the time in an earlier analysis of 450 to 600 of the donors. A total of fewer than 200 TCR beta chains were listed by the study as associated with cytomegalovirus. The sequencing pipeline was judged likely to have produced a cluster of highly shared sequence variants as a technical artifact. Compared with the approximately 700-donor mean, donors in an Asian-associated ancestry cluster had fewer N-insertions in productive TCRs, according to a later genetic analysis. It was suggested by the authors that the approach could potentially be generalized to other disease states and immunological phenotypes. Some IMGT-functional V segments, including TRBV6-2 and TRBV6-3, could not be distinguished by the 87-base-pair reads and were therefore excluded. Because HLA typing was unavailable for some donors at each locus, only the typed subset was used in association tests. Immune exposure information for the cohort was limited to CMV serostatus. Compared with equally common non-associated chains, HLA-associated TCR beta chains in a later analysis were more clonally expanded and had lower generation probabilities. Specific HLA alleles were associated with 15,000 to 20,000 TCR beta sequences at a false discovery rate of 0.05 in a later analysis. Only TCR beta chains were sequenced in this cohort, and the absence of alpha or paired-chain data limited detectable features. The classifier was reported to diagnose cytomegalovirus status with high specificity and sensitivity in both the original and validation cohorts. When HLA alleles, especially DR and DQ, strongly co-occurred, TCR associations were difficult to assign to individual alleles. In vitro tests confirmed that a few of the cytomegalovirus-associated TCR beta chains recognize cytomegalovirus antigens. Correlated functional status among segregating V segments might reflect linkage disequilibrium, but an unknown experimental factor could not be ruled out. Because counts were too low, about 18 rarely observed V segments, including chromosome 9 orphons, were excluded from the earlier analysis of a few hundred of the donors. Most TCR sequences were observed very rarely across donors, whereas some public TCRs were present in many individuals. Roughly uniform sequencing depth across donors was assumed in presence/absence analyses, although this assumption may not hold. A further reported finding was that TCR beta sequences accurately predicted the HLA-A and HLA-B alleles for most subjects in the first cohort. According to a later analysis, TCR association rates differed among HLA loci, with DRB1 alleles showing the most associated TCRs and HLA-C alleles showing the fewest.

Libraries were made using the immunoSEQ multiplex PCR assay. A mixture of 60 forward primers for TCR Vbeta segments and 13 reverse primers for TCR Jbeta segments was used in the multiplex PCR. Amplification of the CDR3 region of rearranged TCR beta genes was performed with a multiplex PCR assay on genomic DNA. The Illumina HiSeq System was used to sequence the amplified TCR beta libraries as 87-base-pair reads. The study's own analysis went as follows. Across the 700 or so repertoires, a later analysis counted 80 million or so unique TCR beta chains, approximately 10 million of which were shared by at least two donors. To remove PCR and sequencing errors, raw reads were error-corrected and collapsed into unique sequences using a nearest-neighbor algorithm that merged closely related sequences. CDR3 sequences were aligned to IMGT reference sequences to assign V, D and J gene segments. For a sequence to be retained, at least a six-nucleotide match to both a V gene segment and a J gene segment was required. A rearrangement was called productive if the CDR3 had no stop codons and remained in frame with V and J, and every other rearrangement was called non-productive. Following IMGT convention, CDR3 was defined as the stretch from the second conserved V-encoded cysteine up to the conserved J-encoded phenylalanine. The earlier analysis of 587 of the donors excluded sequences that lacked an unambiguous match to a single V gene segment. In an earlier analysis of 587 of the donors, a V segment was called functional when productive rearrangements were above 56.7%, and segregating when the standard deviation between donors exceeded 5%. A statistical classification framework was built to diagnose cytomegalovirus status from the catalog of TCR beta chain sequences. V and J gene assignment, in a later analysis, came from comparing TCR nucleotide sequences with IMGT/GENE-DB human TR gene sequences. A later analysis assigned CDR3 sequences and most-parsimonious VDJ recombination scenarios with the TCRdist pipeline. In a later analysis, every TCR beta chain was defined by the combination of its CDR3 amino acid sequence and its V-gene family, and reads without a unique V-gene family were dropped. As a way to deal with suspected cross-contamination and a sequencing artifact, a later analysis dropped approximately 570 nucleotide sequences that were highly shared and had low generation probability. For each public chain, a later analysis derived a clonal expansion index from normalized ranks of inferred template counts within each repertoire. A later analysis computed generation probabilities with a VDJ recombination model fitted to out-of-frame rearrangements, and checked the results against IGoR. Hypergeometric tests were used in a later analysis to score TCR-TCR, TCR-HLA and TCR-CMV co-occurrence, with a repertoire-size bias correction applied to the TCR pairs. In a later analysis, false discovery rates were estimated by permuting HLA or CMV assignments 20 times. In a later analysis, co-occurring TCRs were grouped using DBSCAN, and TCRdist sequence similarity was added for clustering within HLA-allele-positive subsets. Repertoires with fewer than 30,000 or more than 120,000 public chains were left out of co-occurrence clustering, as were about 5 repertoires with anomalous nucleotide sharing. TCRdb took this table from immuneACCESS and kept in-frame rearrangements with V and J called. Such tables lack part of the clones; where checked against another copy, unresolved V genes explain under half of the gap, and the rest is unexplained. That table gives V, J and clone size, and the DNA gave D and trimming. The sample data list fewer than 100,000 clones, and 60% to 80% of these were observed just once. The top ten clones comprise roughly 6% of the sample.

In the case of this clone: Its antigen specificity is not known. Per-nucleotide qualities are absent, and no much larger clonotype sits a single base away.

V gives up 5 bases and J gives up 2 bases, and the segment between their germline ends measures 16 bases. CDR1 and CDR2 are drawn from the germline V gene (reference sequence): MNHNY, SVGAGI. From the cysteine through the phenylalanine, the CDR3 covers 16 amino acids. Only the CDR3 DNA is retained, 48 bases long and in frame from the first base. The cohort comprised some 680 healthy bone marrow donors. All cohort members were sampled while nominally healthy, although unrecorded immune exposures were likely present. The donor tested CMV seronegative and was one of the 352 seronegative cohort members. A peripheral blood sample was collected from each donor, and TCR beta sequencing was performed on peripheral blood mononuclear cells. The Qiagen DNeasy Blood Extraction Kit was used to extract genomic DNA from the blood cell samples.

The clonotype was recovered from a female donor in good health and CMV-seronegative. Sequenced: PBMCs. The sequence is built from TRBV6-6 and TRBJ1-3; tentative D gene TRBD1, with 5 bases matching. The encoded CDR3 is CASSARVPGTGNTIYF. The bases are TGTGCCAGCAGTGCACGGGTCCCAGGGACTGGAAACACCATATATTTT.